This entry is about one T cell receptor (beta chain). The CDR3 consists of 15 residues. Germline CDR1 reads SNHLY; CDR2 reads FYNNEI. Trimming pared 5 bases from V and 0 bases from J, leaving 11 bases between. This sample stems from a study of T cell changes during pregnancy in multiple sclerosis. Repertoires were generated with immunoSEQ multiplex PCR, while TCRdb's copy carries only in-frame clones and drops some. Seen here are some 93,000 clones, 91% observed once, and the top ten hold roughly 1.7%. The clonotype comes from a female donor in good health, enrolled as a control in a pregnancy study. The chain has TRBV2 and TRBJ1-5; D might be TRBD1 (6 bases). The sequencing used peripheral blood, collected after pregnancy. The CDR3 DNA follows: TGTGCCAGCAGTAACGGACAGCTTAGCAATCAGCCCCAGCATTTT. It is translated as CASSNGQLSNQPQHF.